This T cell receptor (beta chain) was observed in a study of cytomegalovirus exposure and HLA in healthy donors. Study details: There were about 85 million unique TCRs (from HLA-typed donors) in an early data release. Study results and limitations: CMV serostatus alone was available as immune exposure information.

The PCR made use of 60 Vbeta and 13 Jbeta primers. The protocol was immunoSEQ multiplex PCR, while the TCRdb copy is restricted to in-frame clones and leaves out a portion. This repertoire shows approximately 44,000 clones, around 90% found once; its top ten account for around 8%. This CDR3 contains 11 residues. CDR1 and CDR2 from the germline V gene are SEHNR and FQNEAQ (reference sequence). V was clipped by 4 bases and J by 3 bases, with 4 bases between them. With regard to this clone: The antigen is undetermined.

This TCR derives from a woman aged 40 to 50 in good health and CMV-seropositive. This sequence joins TRBV7-9 and TRBJ2-7; D unresolved. Sequencing was performed on PBMCs. This CDR3 reads CASSSNYEQYF. Written as DNA, the CDR3 is TGTGCCAGCAGCTCAAACTACGAGCAGTACTTC. Full variable domain (rest looked up from reference TRBV7-9 and TRBJ2-7): DTGVSQNPRHKITKRGQNVTFRCDPISEHNRLYWYRQTLGQGPEFLTYFQNEAQLEKSRLLSDRFSAERPKGSFSTLEIQRTEQGDSAMYLCASSSNYEQYFGPGTRLTVT.